The TCR beta chain described here comes from a study of cytomegalovirus exposure and HLA in healthy donors (dated by TCRdb to 2016 to 2017). Study-wide context: According to an earlier analysis of 450 to 650 of the donors, about 179 million T cells yielded 90 million to 140 million unique TCR beta sequences and more than 250 Gb of sequence data. The study aimed to test whether cataloging public T cell receptors could reveal signatures of past pathogen exposure. Among some 410 genotyped donors of the cohort, an average of roughly 240,000 unique TCR beta nucleotide sequences were sequenced per donor, around 20% of them non-productive. An earlier analysis of 587 of the donors used high-throughput TCR beta sequencing to judge whether each TCR beta V gene segment behaved as functional or pseudogenic. Donor age, sex, ethnicity and CMV serostatus were collected together with the repertoire data. HLA typing covered class I and class II loci at four-digit resolution. An early release that covered 500 to 800 HLA-typed donors contained about 300 gigabases of sequencing data and about 93 million unique TCR sequences. Typing coverage differed by locus: A, B, C, DRB1 and DQB1 were typed in about 620-630 donors, DQA1 in approximately 520, DPA1 in around 600, and DPB1 in 472. To predict cytomegalovirus infection status, the study combined high-throughput TCR immunosequencing, statistical association of individual TCRs with disease status, and machine learning. Roughly five DR-DQ haplotypes were treated as single units for association and clustering because of strong linkage in the cohort. Every repertoire in the discovery cohort had been generated on one and the same sequencing platform. A later analysis re-examined previously published TCR beta repertoires from just over 650 donors and added high-resolution HLA genotyping to investigate patterns of TCR occurrence. The study profiled the T cell repertoires of 666 subjects by immunosequencing and related them to cytomegalovirus serostatus. In a later genetic analysis, genome-wide SNP genotypes for about three fifths of the roughly 670 donors were used, and that subset was treated as a discovery cohort. In addition to the first cohort of 650 to 750 subjects, a separate validation cohort of over 90 different subjects was used. Rather than drawing on any new phenotypic data, the later analysis identified candidate immune exposures from TCR beta sequences and the way those sequences occurred across donors. Of the approximately 400 genotyped donors, around 81% fell in the genetic ancestry cluster associated with self-reported Caucasian donors.

The cohort was made up of 500 to 800 healthy bone marrow donors. Cohort members were all nominally healthy when sampled, although unrecorded immune exposures were likely present. The donor tested CMV seronegative and was one of the 352 seronegative cohort members. A peripheral blood sample was collected from each donor, and TCR beta sequencing was performed on peripheral blood mononuclear cells. Genomic DNA extraction from the blood cell samples was performed with the Qiagen DNeasy Blood Extraction Kit. From the cysteine through the phenylalanine, the CDR3 covers 12 amino acids. The sequence is cut down to CDR3 DNA, 36 bases in frame from base 1. Trimming at the junction amounts to 6 bases on V and 6 bases on J, and the germline ends lie 11 bases apart. The germline V gene (reference sequence) gives CDR1 as LNHDA and CDR2 as SQIVND. The library was produced with the immunoSEQ multiplex PCR assay. The multiplex PCR relied on a mix of 60 forward primers for TCR Vbeta segments and 13 reverse primers for TCR Jbeta segments. A multiplex PCR assay on genomic DNA amplified the CDR3 region of rearranged TCR beta genes. On the Illumina HiSeq System, the amplified TCR beta libraries were sequenced as 87-base-pair reads. As for the original processing: Across the 500 to 700 repertoires, a later analysis counted some 80 million unique TCR beta chains, 9 million to 14 million of which were shared by at least two donors. Raw reads were error-corrected and collapsed into unique sequences by a nearest-neighbor algorithm in which closely related sequences were merged to remove PCR and sequencing errors. Alignment of CDR3 sequences to IMGT reference sequences was used to assign V, D and J gene segments. For a sequence to be retained, a match of at least six nucleotides was required to both a V gene segment and a J gene segment. Rearrangements were called productive when the CDR3 lacked stop codons and stayed in frame with V and J; all others were non-productive. Following IMGT convention, CDR3 was defined as the stretch from the second conserved V-encoded cysteine up to the conserved J-encoded phenylalanine. The earlier analysis of about 530 of the donors excluded any sequence lacking an unambiguous match to a single V gene segment. In an earlier analysis of roughly 500 of the donors, V segments were called functional above 56.7% productive rearrangements and were called segregating when the between-donor standard deviation exceeded 5%. A statistical classification framework was built to diagnose cytomegalovirus status from the catalog of TCR beta chain sequences. In a later analysis, TCR nucleotide sequences were compared against IMGT/GENE-DB human TR gene sequences so that V and J genes could be assigned. In a later analysis, CDR3 sequences and most-parsimonious VDJ recombination scenarios were assigned using the TCRdist pipeline. In a later analysis, each TCR beta chain was defined by its CDR3 amino acid sequence together with its V-gene family, and reads lacking a unique V-gene family were excluded. To address suspected cross-contamination and a sequencing artifact, a later analysis removed over 500 highly shared, low-generation-probability nucleotide sequences. For each public chain, a later analysis derived a clonal expansion index from normalized ranks of inferred template counts within each repertoire. In a later analysis, generation probabilities were computed with a VDJ recombination model fitted to out-of-frame rearrangements, and the resulting probabilities were checked against IGoR. A later analysis scored TCR-TCR, TCR-HLA and TCR-CMV co-occurrence with hypergeometric tests, applying a repertoire-size bias correction to TCR pairs. To estimate false discovery rates, a later analysis permuted the HLA or CMV assignments 20 times. A later analysis grouped co-occurring TCRs with DBSCAN, adding TCRdist sequence similarity when clustering within HLA-allele-positive subsets. Repertoires with fewer than 30,000 or more than 120,000 public chains, plus five repertoires with anomalous nucleotide sharing, were excluded from co-occurrence clustering. This is the immuneACCESS table as TCRdb keeps it, with only in-frame sequences that have V and J called. A part of the clones is gone; compared with another copy, unresolved V genes explain less than half, and the rest is unexplained. The V and J calls and the clone size are those of that table, but D and trimming were determined from the DNA. The sample data list approximately 200,000 clones, and less than 80% of these were observed just once. Together, the top ten hold 0.2% to 0.25% of the sample.

Comment on this clone: Its target antigen remains unknown. Base qualities were left out, and no much larger clone turns up one base away.

Results the study describes overall, beyond this receptor: A later analysis found that most CMV-associated TCR beta chains appeared HLA-restricted, with HLA associations seemingly driven largely by CMV exposure. In a later analysis, the rate of TCR association differed among HLA loci, with DRB1 alleles having the most associated TCRs and HLA-C alleles having the fewest. Broadly in line with IMGT annotations, most TCR beta V segments showed up in productive rearrangements about 87% or about 30% of the time in an earlier analysis of roughly 590 of the donors. Several of the top co-occurrence clusters appeared to be linked to parvovirus B19, influenza, CMV and Epstein-Barr virus, according to a later analysis. A further reported finding was that TCR beta sequences accurately predicted the HLA-A and HLA-B alleles for most subjects in the first cohort. The study listed 164 TCR beta chains as associated with cytomegalovirus. A cluster of highly shared sequence variants was judged likely to represent a technical artifact of the sequencing pipeline. In a later analysis, HLA-associated TCR beta chains were found to be more clonally expanded and to have lower generation probabilities than equally common non-associated chains. Because HLA typing was missing for some donors at each locus, association tests included only the typed subset. Linkage disequilibrium might explain the correlated functional status among segregating V segments, but an unknown experimental factor could not be excluded. Assigning TCR associations to individual alleles was difficult when HLA alleles, especially DR and DQ, strongly co-occurred. While some public TCRs were present in many individuals, most TCR sequences turned up only very rarely across donors. A later analysis associated about 17,000 TCR beta sequences with specific HLA alleles at a false discovery rate of 0.05. Because counts were too low, about 17 rarely observed V segments, including chromosome 9 orphons, were excluded from the earlier analysis of 500 to 700 of the donors. The 87-base-pair reads could not distinguish some IMGT-functional V segments, including TRBV6-2 and TRBV6-3, so those segments were excluded. The classifier was reported to diagnose cytomegalovirus status with high specificity and sensitivity in both the original cohort and the validation cohort. In vitro tests confirmed that a few of the cytomegalovirus-associated TCR beta chains recognize cytomegalovirus antigens. An association between a missense DCLRE1C variant and V-gene and J-gene trimming of TCR beta chains was found in a later genetic analysis and replicated in an independent cohort. According to the authors, the approach could potentially be generalized to other disease states and immunological phenotypes. According to a later genetic analysis, donors in an Asian-associated ancestry cluster had fewer N-insertions in productive TCRs than the approximately 630-donor mean. The presence/absence analyses assumed that sequencing depth was roughly uniform across donors, and that assumption may not be true. The cohort was sequenced for TCR beta chains only, and without alpha or paired-chain data the features that could be detected were limited. The only immune exposure information available for the cohort was CMV serostatus.

Sequencing was carried out using PBMCs. The rearrangement combines TRBV19 with TRBJ1-2, with TRBD1 tentatively as D gene (6 bases match). This receptor was taken from a girl between 2 and 10 years old in good health and CMV-seronegative. DNA sequence: TGTGCCAGTAGCAGACAGGCGAATGGCTACACCTTC. Its translation is CASSRQANGYTF.